The next 12 T cell receptor beta chains were all read from a single sample in a study of regulatory T cells in long-lasting Graves disease. Sequencing libraries for TCR beta were prepared with iRepertoire HTBI primers and Arm-PCR of CDR3 regions. TCRdb reprocessed the multiplex PCR reads via MiXCR and lists one record per CDR3 protein. The table shows about 440,000 distinct CDR3 sequences, with about 16% occurring only once. This sample's time point: newly diagnosed GD, antithyroid drugs for less than 3 months. The TCR library was prepared using RNA isolated from PBMCs. The same specimen was also included in a second study, on T cells in Graves' hyperthyroidism and ophthalmopathy.

The sample consisted of peripheral blood mononuclear cells (PBMCs), taken at new diagnosis, from a patient treated with antithyroid drugs. The origin of the receptors is a woman between 25 and 40 years old with Graves disease.

This clonotype was seen many times. The chain links TRBV5-1 to TRBJ1-5; D perhaps matches TRBD1 (5 bases). CDR1 is SGHRS, CDR2 YFSETQ, per germline. Trimming stripped 1 base from V and 7 bases from J, with 9 bases between. CDR3 length: 13 amino acids. The CDR3 is CASSLQGWQPQHF. The CDR3 DNA reads TGCGCCAGCAGCTTGCAGGGATGGCAGCCCCAGCATTTT. The variable domain in full, completed from reference TRBV5-1 and TRBJ1-5, reads KAGVTQTPRYLIKTRGQQVTLSCSPISGHRSVSWYQQTPGQGLQFLFEYFSETQRNKGNFPGRFSGRQFSNSRSEMNVSTLELGDSALYLCASSLQGWQPQHFGDGTRLSIL.

A word on this clonotype: This is likely an artifact of a read error, given a far larger clone one base away. V is TRBV12-3 or TRBV12-4 and J is TRBJ2-1, with TRBD2 identical over 13 bases. CDR3 length: 18 amino acids. V lost 1 base to trimming and J lost 10 bases; unmatched junction nucleotides: 13. The CDR3 region is CASSLGTSGSYRLYEQFF. The CDR3 DNA reads TGTGCCAGCAGTTTAGGGACTAGCGGGAGTTACCGACTCTACGAGCAGTTCTTC.

In this sample, this clonotype turned up a few times. CDR3 protein: CATSRDQRRQPQHF. CDR3 nucleotides: TGTGCCACCAGCAGAGATCAGAGGCGTCAGCCCCAGCATTTT. The chain combines TRBV15 with TRBJ1-5, with unresolved D. CDR3 length equals 14 residues. With 0 bases removed from V and 6 bases from J, the gap between germline ends came to 9 bases. Per the germline V gene, CDR1 is LNHNV and CDR2 is YYDKDF (reference sequence).

In this sample, this clonotype turned up many times. The CDR3 loop reads CASSDEGAEGYTF. Here the CDR3 DNA reads TGTGCCAGCAGTGATGAGGGGGCGGAAGGCTACACCTTC. The J gene is TRBJ1-2, the V gene TRBV2, with 7 nucleotides matching TRBD1. This CDR3 comprises 13 residues. V lost 3 bases, J lost 8 bases, and 6 bases stayed unmatched. Germline V gene data show CDR1 as SNHLY and CDR2 as FYNNEI.

This clonotype was detected many times. The rearrangement links TRBV7-2 to TRBJ2-3, with 12 positions matching TRBD2. The CDR3 spans 16 residues. V gave up 5 bases and J gave up 6 bases; unmatched junction bases: 9. In germline, CDR1 is SGHTA, CDR2 FQGNSA. This CDR3 is CASSLRTSGNRDTQYF. The DNA of the CDR3 is TGTGCCAGCAGCCTCAGGACTAGCGGGAATAGGGATACGCAGTATTTT.

The chain joins TRBV9 to TRBJ2-3; D might be TRBD2 (5 bases). The CDR3 is made up of 14 amino acids. CDR1 is SGDLS, CDR2 YYNGEE, per germline. Trimming took 3 bases from V and 2 from J, leaving 10 bases between them. The CDR3 here is CASSEGDHTDTQYF. CDR3 nucleotide sequence: TGTGCCAGCAGCGAGGGAGACCACACAGATACGCAGTATTTT.

This clonotype was recorded at least ten times. This chain joins TRBV11-2 and TRBJ2-1; 8 bases match TRBD2. After removal of 0 bases from V and 8 bases from J, the junction contained 15 bases not matched to a gene. Germline CDR1 is SGHAT and CDR2 is FQNNGV. The CDR3 spans 18 residues. Written as DNA, the CDR3 is TGTGCCAGCAGCTTAGAGTTCGCGGGAGGAAGTAGTGGTCATGAGCAGTTCTTC. Its protein is CASSLEFAGGSSGHEQFF.

The table lists this clonotype with many counts. CDR3 sequence: CASSPGPPQPQHF. The DNA for the CDR3 is TGTGCCAGCAGCCCAGGCCCCCCACAGCCCCAGCATTTT. This chain uses TRBV7-8 with TRBJ1-5, with no clear D. Germline V gives CDR1 SGHVS, CDR2 FQNEAQ. This CDR3 region has 13 residues. The ends were cut back, 5 bases at V and 7 bases at J, with 12 bases in the middle.

The chain couples TRBV9 to TRBJ2-6, with TRBD1 as a possible D gene (5 bases). Trimming stripped 4 bases from V and 0 bases from J, with 14 bases between. Germline V gene lookup returns CDR1 SGDLS and CDR2 YYNGEE. The CDR3 loop spans 17 amino acids. CDR3 nucleotides: TGTGCCAGCAGCCCGACAGCAATGAACTCTGGGGCCAACGTCCTGACTTTC. This sequence encodes CASSPTAMNSGANVLTF.

The gene calls are TRBV3-1 and TRBJ2-5; D is unclear. V was pared by 0 bases and J by 3 bases, with 11 bases between. The CDR3 covers 15 residues. CDR1 and CDR2 (germline): LGHDT, YNNKEL (reference sequence). Here the CDR3 DNA reads TGTGCCAGCAGCCAAGATGGGCGTCGAGAAGAGACCCAGTACTTC. It yields the protein CASSQDGRREETQYF.

This clonotype came up a few times. This sequence joins TRBV5-1 and TRBJ2-1, with 8 bases lining up with TRBD2. The trim removed 4 bases at V and 8 bases at J, leaving 11 bases unmatched. The CDR3 consists of 15 residues. In germline, CDR1 is SGHRS, CDR2 YFSETQ. The CDR3, as DNA: TGCGCCAGCAGCCTGAGCGGGAGAATGGGCGATGAGCAGTTCTTC. Translating gives CASSLSGRMGDEQFF.

This clonotype was counted ten times or more. The chain joins TRBV30 to TRBJ2-7; the D gene is possibly TRBD2 (7 bases). The CDR3 length is 12 residues. Trimming stripped 1 base from V and 5 bases from J, with 9 bases between. Per the germline V gene, CDR1 is GTSNPN and CDR2 is SVGIG (reference sequence). The CDR3 here is CAWSGEGDEQYF. The CDR3 DNA is TGTGCCTGGAGTGGGGAGGGGGACGAGCAGTACTTC.